A single sample gave rise to the 9 T cell receptor beta chains below, sequenced in a study of control samples from healthy donors and cancer patients (dated by TCRdb to the early 2020s). Library prep was done by the immunoSEQ multiplex PCR assay. In its TCRdb copy, this immuneACCESS table keeps in-frame sequences only and misses some clones. Where compared with another copy, unresolved V genes explain less than half of these, and the others have no known cause. Counted in this sample were about 130,000 clones; less than 90% of them appeared once. The ten top clones hold around 2% of the sample. Sequenced material: blood. These receptors came from a man between 18 and 35 years old in good health.

This clone has just one count. This chain joins TRBV18 and TRBJ1-6, with D perhaps TRBD1 (5 bases). Per germline, CDR1 KGHSH and CDR2 LQKENI. Trimming cost V 4 bases and J 9 bases, with 19 bases left between them. This CDR3 contains 16 residues. CDR3 in amino acids: CASSRERGASASPLHF. The CDR3 DNA sequence: TGTGCCAGCTCACGCGAAAGGGGCGCCTCAGCTTCACCCCTCCACTTT.

This chain joins TRBV11-3 and TRBJ2-1, with 13 bases that match TRBD2. CDR1 is SGHNT and CDR2 is YENEEA in the germline V gene. CDR3 length: 16 residues. The junction had 3 bases not matched to a gene; V was cut back by 5 bases and J by 2 bases. The CDR3 bases are TGTGCCAGCAGCCCCGGGACTAGCGGGACCTACAATGAGCAGTTCTTC. This sequence encodes CASSPGTSGTYNEQFF. Full variable domain (missing parts from reference TRBV11-3 and TRBJ2-1): EAGVVQSPRYKIIEKKQPVAFWCNPISGHNTLYWYLQNLGQGPELLIRYENEEAVDDSQLPKDRFSAERLKGVDSTLKIQPAELGDSAVYLCASSPGTSGTYNEQFFGPGTRLTVL.

The J gene is TRBJ2-1, the V gene TRBV6-1; TRBD1 or TRBD2 may be the D gene (6 bases each). The germline gives CDR1 MNHNS, CDR2 SASEGT. The CDR3 loop spans 16 amino acids. The V gene lost 2 bases and the J gene lost 10 bases, with 21 bases spanning the gap. DNA of the CDR3: TGTGCCAGCAGTGAAAGTGGGGGGCGAGCATCATTAGAGCAGTTCTTC. Residues: CASSESGGRASLEQFF.

V gene TRBV24-1 combines with J gene TRBJ2-5; 9 bases are a match to TRBD1. The germline V gene encodes CDR1 KGHDR and CDR2 SFDVKD. The CDR3 sequence is 16 residues long. V lost 5 bases and J lost 4; bases outside the gene matches: 10. The CDR3 loop reads CATSVPGTGKGETQYF. CDR3 nucleotides: TGTGCCACCAGTGTTCCGGGGACAGGGAAAGGAGAGACCCAGTACTTC.

J is TRBJ1-2 and V is TRBV11-2; D uncertain. V dropped 5 bases and J dropped 0 bases, with 7 bases sitting between them. Per the germline V gene, CDR1 is SGHAT and CDR2 is FQNNGV. The CDR3 loop spans 13 amino acids. CDR3 sequence: CASSQGANYGYTF. CDR3 bases: TGTGCCAGCAGCCAAGGAGCTAACTATGGCTACACCTTC.

This clone was detected only a few times. This chain joins TRBV5-8 and TRBJ1-3; D is ambiguous. The CDR3 has 15 amino acids. The germline gives CDR1 SGHTS, CDR2 YDEGEE. The ends were cut back, 2 bases at V and 6 bases at J, with 15 bases in the middle. The DNA for the CDR3 is TGTGCCAGCAGCTTCGCCGGGAAAGGGCTAAACACCATATATTTT. Translating gives CASSFAGKGLNTIYF.

The gene calls are TRBV18 and TRBJ2-1; D unresolved. Trimming left V 3 bases short and J 6 bases short, with 6 bases between. The CDR3 is 12 amino acids. The germline gives CDR1 KGHSH, CDR2 LQKENI. The CDR3 DNA reads as TGTGCCAGCTCACCCTTCGGCAATGAGCAGTTCTTC. This translates into CASSPFGNEQFF.

The J gene is TRBJ1-5, the V gene TRBV19, with D perhaps TRBD1 (5 bases). Trimming removed 8 bases from V and 5 bases from J, with 13 bases in between. There are 13 residues in the CDR3. Germline lookup yields CDR1 LNHDA and CDR2 SQIVND (reference sequence). The CDR3 region is CASRTTEYQPQHF. The CDR3 DNA reads as TGTGCCAGTCGCACGACAGAATATCAGCCCCAGCATTTT.

In this sample, this clone turned up many times. The rearrangement uses TRBV15 and TRBJ2-1, with D unresolved. The germline CDR1 and CDR2 sequences are LNHNV and YYDKDF (reference sequence). Trimming pared 4 bases from V and 9 bases from J, leaving 7 bases between. The CDR3 is made up of 11 amino acids. CDR3 residues: CATSITREQFF. CDR3 in DNA: TGTGCCACCAGCATAACTCGTGAGCAGTTCTTC.